This entry lists 25 T cell receptor beta chains sequenced from one sample in a study of glioma-infiltrating T cells after dendritic cell vaccination. Clones were sequenced by immunoSEQ multiplex PCR, and TCRdb holds only the in-frame ones, with some missing. The sample holds approximately 100,000 clones; roughly 81% are singletons and the top ten take more than 10%. The starting material was blood, obtained before dendritic cell vaccination. These TCRs come from a human donor with glioblastoma.

This chain connects TRBV30 to TRBJ2-3, with a tentative D call TRBD2 (5 bases). Trimming removed 5 bases at V and 7 bases at J, with 19 bases between. The CDR3 covers 14 residues. Germline V gives CDR1 GTSNPN, CDR2 SVGIG (reference sequence). CDR3 DNA: TGTGCCTGGGGGTACGGACTGGATTTGCATACGCAGTATTTT. Protein sequence: CAWGYGLDLHTQYF.

J is TRBJ1-1 and V is TRBV11-2; D gene ambiguous. Trimming shortened V by 8 bases and J by 1 base, and 8 bases separated the two germline ends. Germline CDR1 reads SGHAT; CDR2 reads FQNNGV. CDR3 length: 12 amino acids. The CDR3 region is CASSRGNTEAFF. As DNA, the CDR3 is TGTGCCAGCTCTCGGGGGAACACTGAAGCTTTCTTT.

This chain joins TRBV6-5 and TRBJ1-2; D is uncertain. Trimming cost V 2 bases and J 4 bases, with 11 bases left between them. The CDR3 loop spans 14 amino acids. CDR1 is MNHEY and CDR2 is SVGAGI in the germline V gene. The CDR3 sequence: CASSYGGGTYGYTF. The CDR3 coding sequence is TGTGCCAGCAGTTACGGCGGCGGAACCTATGGCTACACCTTC.

The chain uses TRBV25-1 and TRBJ1-4; 10 nucleotides agree with TRBD1. Losses at the gene ends were 5 bases for V and 7 bases for J; bases not matched to a gene: 7. This CDR3 comprises 15 residues. Germline V lookup: CDR1 MGHDK, CDR2 SYGVNS. CDR3 region: CASSSRQGAFEKLFF. Here the CDR3 DNA reads TGTGCCAGCAGTTCTCGACAGGGGGCTTTTGAAAAACTGTTTTTT.

This clone was observed a handful of times. The chain is built from TRBV6-1 and TRBJ1-1, with D tentatively TRBD1 (6 bases). CDR3 size: 14 residues. From germline, CDR1 is MNHNS and CDR2 SASEGT. Trimming stripped 5 bases from V and 0 bases from J, with 10 bases between. In nucleotides, the CDR3 is TGTGCCAGCAGTTATCAGGGGCTGAACACTGAAGCTTTCTTT. Translating it yields CASSYQGLNTEAFF.

V and J are TRBV11-2 and TRBJ2-2; 13 bases match TRBD2. CDR1 is SGHAT, CDR2 FQNNGV, per germline. V was pared by 6 bases and J by 6 bases, with 7 bases of the junction left unmatched. The CDR3 has 16 residues. Here the CDR3 reads CASRRLAGGQAGELFF. As DNA, the CDR3 is TGTGCCAGCAGAAGACTAGCGGGGGGCCAAGCCGGGGAGCTGTTTTTT.

The chain links TRBV9 to TRBJ1-2; TRBD1 matches at 10 bases. The germline V gene has CDR1 SGDLS and CDR2 YYNGEE. This CDR3 is 16 amino acids long. V gave up 5 bases and J gave up 2 bases; unmatched junction bases: 9. The DNA for the CDR3 is TGTGCCAGCAGTCGAACTACGGGACAGGGGAACTATGGCTACACCTTC. As protein: CASSRTTGQGNYGYTF. The full variable domain, its missing parts supplied by reference TRBV9 and TRBJ1-2, is DSGVTQTPKHLITATGQRVTLRCSPRSGDLSVYWYQQSLDQGLQFLIQYYNGEERAKGNILERFSAQQFPDLHSELNLSSLELGDSALYFCASSRTTGQGNYGYTFGSGTRLTVV.

In this sample, this clone turned up a few times. The chain has TRBV7-9 and TRBJ2-5; TRBD2 might be the D (5 bases). Trimming removed 1 base from V and 3 bases from J, with 9 bases in between. CDR3 length equals 14 residues. CDR1 and CDR2 (germline): SEHNR, FQNEAQ (reference sequence). The CDR3 sequence is CASSLVTGKETQYF. The CDR3 DNA sequence: TGTGCCAGCAGCTTAGTAACCGGGAAAGAGACCCAGTACTTC.

V and J are TRBV7-9 and TRBJ1-3; 10 nucleotides agree with TRBD1. V lost 6 bases and J lost 3; bases outside the gene matches: 5. There are 15 residues in the CDR3. Germline CDR1 SEHNR, CDR2 FQNEAQ (reference sequence). CDR3 bases: TGTGCCAGCAGAGGGGACAGGGGAAATGGAAACACCATATATTTT. It encodes CASRGDRGNGNTIYF.

Only a few counts were recorded for this clone. This chain connects TRBV4-3 to TRBJ2-5; TRBD2 matches 15 bases. The CDR3 has 18 amino acids. Germline lookup yields CDR1 LGHNA and CDR2 YSLEER. The junction had 8 bases not matched to a gene; V was cut back by 1 base and J by 5 bases. Here the CDR3 reads CASSQGTSGGASTETQYF. The CDR3 nucleotides are TGCGCCAGCAGCCAAGGGACTAGCGGGGGGGCCTCGACGGAGACCCAGTACTTC.

The rearrangement joins TRBV19 to TRBJ2-7, with D perhaps TRBD2 (6 bases). The CDR3 has 15 amino acids. V lost 4 bases, J lost 7 bases, and 20 bases lay in between. The germline gives CDR1 LNHDA, CDR2 SQIVND (reference sequence). This CDR3 reads CASSTSGRFRGEQYF. As DNA, the CDR3 is TGTGCCAGTAGTACCTCCGGCCGATTCCGGGGGGAGCAGTACTTC.

This chain connects TRBV30 to TRBJ2-7; TRBD2 is a possible D gene (5 bases). There are 12 residues in the CDR3. V was pared by 4 bases and J by 6 bases, with 13 bases between. Germline V gives CDR1 GTSNPN, CDR2 SVGIG (reference sequence). The CDR3 protein is CAWTLGGGEQYF. The CDR3 coding sequence is TGTGCCTGGACCCTCGGAGGCGGCGAGCAGTACTTC.

The rearrangement links TRBV10-3 to TRBJ1-5; D ambiguous. Germline V gene lookup returns CDR1 ENHRY and CDR2 SYGVKD. The V end was cut by 0 bases, the J end by 7 bases, with 10 bases between. The CDR3 runs to 14 residues. The CDR3 coding sequence is TGTGCCATCAGTGAGTCGCAGTCAACACAGCCCCAGCATTTT. Protein: CAISESQSTQPQHF.

The chain couples TRBV4-2 to TRBJ2-3; D is possibly TRBD1 (6 bases). V lost 3 bases and J 2 bases, leaving 12 bases between the germline ends. CDR3 length: 15 amino acids. Germline V gene lookup returns CDR1 LGHNA and CDR2 YNFKEQ. CDR3 amino acids: CASSQRGSPTDTQYF. CDR3 DNA: TGTGCCAGCAGCCAGAGGGGGAGCCCCACAGATACGCAGTATTTT.

As to this clone: Because the CDR3's place on the DNA is in doubt, the DNA is left out and the CDR3 is given as listed by TCRdb. The chain uses TRBV10-3 and TRBJ2-6; the table names TRBD1, a call not compared with the DNA. Germline CDR1 reads ENHRY; CDR2 reads SYGVKD. The CDR3 is 19 residues long, counting both termini. CDR3 sequence reads: CAISEILAQGRSGANVLTF.

V usage is TRBV4-3 and J usage is TRBJ2-2, with a tentative D call TRBD2 (5 bases). Trimming pared 0 bases from V and 6 bases from J, leaving 8 bases between. The CDR3 has 14 amino acids. Germline V gene lookup returns CDR1 LGHNA and CDR2 YSLEER. The CDR3 DNA reads TGCGCCAGCAGCCAAGATTGGCGGGCCGGGGAGCTGTTTTTT. This sequence encodes CASSQDWRAGELFF.

The rearrangement links TRBV6-4 to TRBJ2-2; 8 nucleotides match TRBD1. CDR3 size: 16 residues. Per germline, CDR1 MRHNA and CDR2 SNTAGT. V was clipped by 3 bases and J by 4 bases; unmatched bases: 7. The CDR3: CASSENRDRSTGELFF. The CDR3 DNA follows: TGTGCCAGCAGTGAAAACCGGGACAGGAGCACCGGGGAGCTGTTTTTT.

This chain uses TRBV7-2 with TRBJ2-1, with TRBD1 matching over 7 bases. CDR3 length equals 14 residues. J was trimmed by 3 bases and V by 5 bases; bases with no gene match: 4. CDR1 SGHTA and CDR2 FQGNSA come from the germline V gene. DNA for the CDR3: TGTGCCAGCAGCCTCCGGGACAGCTACAATGAGCAGTTCTTC. It translates to CASSLRDSYNEQFF.

The V and J genes are TRBV18 and TRBJ2-7, with D possibly being TRBD1 (6 bases). The germline V gene encodes CDR1 KGHSH and CDR2 LQKENI. This CDR3 region has 14 residues. V dropped 2 bases and J dropped 13 bases, with 21 bases sitting between them. The CDR3 reads CASSPEQGTVMRYF. For the CDR3, the DNA is TGTGCCAGCTCACCAGAACAGGGCACGGTCATGCGATACTTC.

The rearrangement links TRBV5-1 to TRBJ2-7, with 7 bases fitting TRBD1. This CDR3 has 14 amino acids. The ends lost 4 bases at V and 2 bases at J; junction bases unmatched: 6. Per germline, CDR1 SGHRS and CDR2 YFSETQ. CDR3 protein: CASSLRQGTYEQYF. CDR3 coding DNA: TGCGCCAGCAGCCTCCGACAGGGAACCTACGAGCAGTACTTC. The full variable domain, completed using reference TRBV5-1 and TRBJ2-7, is KAGVTQTPRYLIKTRGQQVTLSCSPISGHRSVSWYQQTPGQGLQFLFEYFSETQRNKGNFPGRFSGRQFSNSRSEMNVSTLELGDSALYLCASSLRQGTYEQYFGPGTRLTVT.

V is TRBV5-1 and J is TRBJ2-1; 9 bases fit TRBD2. This CDR3 region has 16 residues. The V gene end was trimmed by 4 bases and the J gene end by 6 bases; junction bases not matched to a gene: 11. Per germline, CDR1 SGHRS and CDR2 YFSETQ. The CDR3 is CASSMRPGLAINEQFF. The CDR3 region has the DNA TGCGCCAGCAGCATGAGGCCGGGACTAGCAATCAATGAGCAGTTCTTC.

CDR3 coding DNA: TGTGCCAGCAGCCCTTCATACCCAGACACCGGGGAGCTGTTTTTT. Translating it yields CASSPSYPDTGELFF. The chain has TRBV6-4 and TRBJ2-2, with no clear D. Trimming took off 6 bases at V and 3 bases at J, with 14 bases between the two ends. The CDR3 contains 15 residues. Germline lookup yields CDR1 MRHNA and CDR2 SNTAGT.

The rearrangement links TRBV6-1 to TRBJ1-6; D gene unclear. The V gene lost 0 bases and the J gene lost 10 bases, with 16 bases spanning the gap. This CDR3 spans 16 amino acids. Germline V lookup: CDR1 MNHNS, CDR2 SASEGT. The CDR3, as DNA: TGTGCCAGCAGTGAAGCGGGCCATGATGGGTTCTCACCCCTCCACTTT. It codes for CASSEAGHDGFSPLHF.

V is TRBV7-9 and J is TRBJ2-5, with D maybe TRBD2 (6 bases). Germline V CDR1 and CDR2: SEHNR, FQNEAQ (reference sequence). This CDR3 spans 15 amino acids. Trimming shortened V by 5 bases and J by 1 base, and 14 bases separated the two germline ends. The DNA of the CDR3 is TGTGCCAGCAGCCCTTGGTGGGGGGTCCAAGAGACCCAGTACTTC. Amino acid sequence: CASSPWWGVQETQYF. The complete variable domain, with remaining parts taken from reference TRBV7-9 and TRBJ2-5, reads DTGVSQNPRHKITKRGQNVTFRCDPISEHNRLYWYRQTLGQGPEFLTYFQNEAQLEKSRLLSDRFSAERPKGSFSTLEIQRTEQGDSAMYLCASSPWWGVQETQYFGPGTRLLVL.

This clone has only one observation. The CDR3 sequence: CASSPPGGTYTF. The CDR3 coding sequence is TGTGCCAGCTCACCCCCGGGCGGGACCTACACCTTC. This chain uses TRBV18 with TRBJ1-2; D is perhaps TRBD1 (5 bases). Trimming cost V 3 bases and J 10 bases, with 12 bases left between them. Per germline, CDR1 KGHSH and CDR2 LQKENI. The CDR3 has 12 amino acids.